These T cell receptor beta chains were read from a single sample in a study of T-cell reconstitution after alpha-beta-depleted transplantation in children. TCRdb re-analysed the PCR reads in MiXCR, keeping a single row per CDR3 protein. Here the sample spans about 16,000 distinct CDR3 sequences, approximately 5.1% being singletons. This specimen was PBMCs, taken before TCRalphabeta/CD19-depleted stem cell transplant. The receptors were sampled from a boy aged 10-17 years with acute lymphoblastic leukemia, due to receive a stem cell transplant. Each CDR3 is given with its conserved first and last residue. The D gene is left open where the match is weak. Expanded clones are given a class, and other clones once, few, many or no size at all.

v_gene	abundance	d_gene	j_gene	CDR3aa	CDR3nt
TRBV7-2	many	.	TRBJ1-5	CASSYNPGIGQPQHF	TGTGCCAGCAGCTACAATCCGGGGATCGGTCAGCCCCAGCATTTT
TRBV9	medium-sized	TRBD2	TRBJ2-5	CASSVSSGRTQETQYF	TGTGCCAGCAGCGTATCTAGCGGGAGGACACAAGAGACCCAGTACTTC
TRBV25-1	many	TRBD1	TRBJ2-7	CASSGWDRGTSSYEQYF	TGTGCCAGCAGTGGGTGGGACAGGGGGACATCGTCGTACGAGCAGTACTTC
TRBV4-1	many	TRBD2	TRBJ2-7	CASSQGTLAGGPYF	TGCGCCAGCAGCCAAGGAACACTAGCGGGAGGGCCCTACTTC
TRBV3-1	many	TRBD1	TRBJ1-4	CASSQGQGLEKLFF	TGTGCCAGCAGCCAAGGACAGGGTCTGGAAAAACTGTTTTTT
TRBV9	many	TRBD2	TRBJ2-3	CASSVAAGGGTDTQYF	TGTGCCAGCAGCGTAGCGGCGGGAGGGGGCACAGATACGCAGTATTTT
TRBV7-6	.	TRBD1	TRBJ2-7	CASSLGGDRALLGEQYF	TGTGCCAGCAGCTTAGGGGGTGACAGGGCCTTATTGGGCGAGCAGTACTTC
TRBV19	many	TRBD1	TRBJ2-7	CASSPKRTGWDEQYF	TGTGCCAGTAGCCCTAAGAGGACAGGGTGGGACGAGCAGTACTTC
TRBV5-5	.	.	TRBJ2-2	CASSRGHRSGVLFF	TGTGCCAGCAGCCGGGGACACAGAAGCGGGGTGCTGTTTTTT
TRBV20-1	many	.	TRBJ2-7	CSAIAGTYEQYF	TGCAGTGCTATCGCGGGTACCTACGAGCAGTACTTC
TRBV4-1	many	.	TRBJ1-1	CASSQDTDLNTEAFF	TGCGCCAGCAGCCAAGACACGGATTTGAACACTGAAGCTTTCTTT
TRBV20-1	many	TRBD2	TRBJ2-1	CSALQLAGGPREQFF	TGCAGTGCTTTACAACTAGCGGGGGGGCCTCGGGAGCAGTTCTTC